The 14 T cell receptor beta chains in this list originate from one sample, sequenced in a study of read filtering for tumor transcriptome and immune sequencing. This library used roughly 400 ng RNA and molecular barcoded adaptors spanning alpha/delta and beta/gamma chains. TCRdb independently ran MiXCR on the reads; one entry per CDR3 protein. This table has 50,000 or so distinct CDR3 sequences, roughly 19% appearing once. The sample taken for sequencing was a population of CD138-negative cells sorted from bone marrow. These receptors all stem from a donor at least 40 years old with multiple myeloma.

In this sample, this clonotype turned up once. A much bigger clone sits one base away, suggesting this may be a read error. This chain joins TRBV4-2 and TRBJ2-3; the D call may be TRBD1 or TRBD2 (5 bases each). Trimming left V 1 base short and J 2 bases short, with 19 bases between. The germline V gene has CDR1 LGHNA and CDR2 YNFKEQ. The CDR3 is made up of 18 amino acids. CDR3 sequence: CASSQVHGGIGTTDTQYF. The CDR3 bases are TGTGCCAGCAGCCAAGTCCATGGGGGAATCGGGACCACAGATACGCAGTATTTT.

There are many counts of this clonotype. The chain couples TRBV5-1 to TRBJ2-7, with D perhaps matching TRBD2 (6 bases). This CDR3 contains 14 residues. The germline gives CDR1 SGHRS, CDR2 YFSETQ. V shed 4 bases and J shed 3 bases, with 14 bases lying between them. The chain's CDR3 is CASSPAGRIYEQYF. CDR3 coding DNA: TGCGCCAGCAGCCCAGCGGGTCGGATCTACGAGCAGTACTTC.

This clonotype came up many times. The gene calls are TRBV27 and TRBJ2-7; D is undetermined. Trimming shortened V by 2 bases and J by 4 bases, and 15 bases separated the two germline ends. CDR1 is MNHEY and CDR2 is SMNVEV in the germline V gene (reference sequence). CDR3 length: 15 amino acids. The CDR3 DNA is TGTGCCAGCAGTTTAAGTCCGTTTGGGATGTACGAGCAGTACTTC. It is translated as CASSLSPFGMYEQYF.

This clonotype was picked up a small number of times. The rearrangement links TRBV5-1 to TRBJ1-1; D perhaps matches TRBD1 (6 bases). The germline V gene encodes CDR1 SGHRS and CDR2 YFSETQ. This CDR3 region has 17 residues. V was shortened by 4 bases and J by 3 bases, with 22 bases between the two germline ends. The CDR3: CASSRGGGAGTDTEAFF. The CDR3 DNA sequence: TGCGCCAGCAGCCGTGGGGGGGGCGCGGGAACAGACACTGAAGCTTTCTTT.

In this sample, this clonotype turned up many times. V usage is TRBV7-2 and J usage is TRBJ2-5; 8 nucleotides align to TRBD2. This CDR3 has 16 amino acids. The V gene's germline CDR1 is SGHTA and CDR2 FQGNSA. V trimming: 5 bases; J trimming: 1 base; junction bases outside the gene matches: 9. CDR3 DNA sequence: TGTGCCAGCAGCCTCTCTAGCGGGCCCGCCCAAGAGACCCAGTACTTC. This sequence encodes CASSLSSGPAQETQYF.

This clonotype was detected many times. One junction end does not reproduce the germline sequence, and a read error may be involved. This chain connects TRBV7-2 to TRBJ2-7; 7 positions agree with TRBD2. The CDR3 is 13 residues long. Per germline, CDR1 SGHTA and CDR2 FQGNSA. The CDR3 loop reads CASSLNTGASGNF. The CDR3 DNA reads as TGTGCCAGCTCCCTCAACACGGGAGCTAGCGGAAACTTC.

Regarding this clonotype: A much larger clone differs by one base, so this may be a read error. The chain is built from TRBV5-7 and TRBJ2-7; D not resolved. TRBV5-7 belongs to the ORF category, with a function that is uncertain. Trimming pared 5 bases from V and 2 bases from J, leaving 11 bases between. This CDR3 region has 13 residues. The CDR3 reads CASSEIAAYEQYF. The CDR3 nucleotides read TGTGCCAGCAGTGAGATCGCCGCCTACGAGCAGTACTTC.

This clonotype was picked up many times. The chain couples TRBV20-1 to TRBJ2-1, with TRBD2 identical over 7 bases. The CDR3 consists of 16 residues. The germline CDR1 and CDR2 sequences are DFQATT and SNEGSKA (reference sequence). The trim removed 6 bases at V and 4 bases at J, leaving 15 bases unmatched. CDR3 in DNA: TGCAGTGCCCCAATGCGGGGACCAGCGGGGTACAATGAGCAGTTCTTC. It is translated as CSAPMRGPAGYNEQFF.

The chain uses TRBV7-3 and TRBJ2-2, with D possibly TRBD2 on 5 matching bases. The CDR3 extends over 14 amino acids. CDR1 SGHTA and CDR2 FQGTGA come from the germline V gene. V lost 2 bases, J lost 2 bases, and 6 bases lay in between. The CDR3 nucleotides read TGTGCCAGCAGCTTACGGACTAACACCGGGGAGCTGTTTTTT. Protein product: CASSLRTNTGELFF.

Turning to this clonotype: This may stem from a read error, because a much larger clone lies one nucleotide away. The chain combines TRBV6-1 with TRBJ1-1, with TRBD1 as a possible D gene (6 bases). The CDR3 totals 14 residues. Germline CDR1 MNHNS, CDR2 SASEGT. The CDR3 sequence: CAGSEDRSDTEAFF. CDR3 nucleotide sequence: TGTGCCGGCAGTGAGGACAGAAGCGACACTGAAGCTTTCTTT.

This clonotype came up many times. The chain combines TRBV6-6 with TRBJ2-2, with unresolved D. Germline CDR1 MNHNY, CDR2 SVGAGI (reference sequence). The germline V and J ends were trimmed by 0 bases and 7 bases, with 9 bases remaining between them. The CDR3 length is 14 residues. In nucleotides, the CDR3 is TGTGCCAGCAGTTACTCGAGAGGCGGCGGGGAGCTGTTTTTT. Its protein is CASSYSRGGGELFF.

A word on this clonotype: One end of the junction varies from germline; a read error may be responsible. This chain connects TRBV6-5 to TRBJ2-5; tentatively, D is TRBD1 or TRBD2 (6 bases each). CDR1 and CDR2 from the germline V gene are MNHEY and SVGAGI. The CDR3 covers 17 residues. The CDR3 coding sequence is TGTGCCAGCAGTTGCTCGAGGGGGGAAGCGTACCAAGAGGCCCAGTACTTC. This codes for CASSCSRGEAYQEAQYF.

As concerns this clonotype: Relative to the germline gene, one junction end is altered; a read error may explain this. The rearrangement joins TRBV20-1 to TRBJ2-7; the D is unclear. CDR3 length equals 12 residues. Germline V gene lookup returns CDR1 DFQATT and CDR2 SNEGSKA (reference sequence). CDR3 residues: CSARVRVDERYF. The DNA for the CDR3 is TGCAGTGCTAGAGTAAGGGTCGACGAGCGGTACTTC.

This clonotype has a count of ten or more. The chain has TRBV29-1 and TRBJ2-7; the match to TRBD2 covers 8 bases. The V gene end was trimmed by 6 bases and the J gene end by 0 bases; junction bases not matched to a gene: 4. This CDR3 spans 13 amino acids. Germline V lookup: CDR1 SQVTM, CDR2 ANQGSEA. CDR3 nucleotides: TGCAGCGTGAGCGGGGGTAGCTCCTACGAGCAGTACTTC. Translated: CSVSGGSSYEQYF.